Below are 8 T cell receptor beta chains sequenced from a single sample in a study of T cells in Graves' hyperthyroidism and ophthalmopathy. What was amplified from RNA transcripts were TCR beta CDR3 regions. In the first-round RT-PCR of the TCR CDR3, the HTBI primer set was used. TCRdb re-derived calls from the multiplex PCR reads in MiXCR, one entry per CDR3 protein. The profile shows approximately 590,000 distinct CDR3 sequences, 15% to 19% of them singletons. The sequenced sample consisted of blood. Source of these receptors: a woman aged 25-40 years with Graves' hyperthyroidism.

This clonotype was seen repeatedly, ten times or more. The chain links TRBV20-1 to TRBJ2-3; 7 bases map to TRBD2. V lost 4 bases and J lost 0; bases outside the gene matches: 10. CDR3 length: 16 amino acids. Germline V CDR1 and CDR2: DFQATT, SNEGSKA (reference sequence). The CDR3 bases are TGCAGTGCTACCAACCGCGGGAGTGCTAGCACAGATACGCAGTATTTT. It yields the protein CSATNRGSASTDTQYF.

This clonotype occurred many times. The chain joins TRBV30 to TRBJ1-1; no clear D. Per the germline V gene, CDR1 is GTSNPN and CDR2 is SVGIG (reference sequence). The length of the CDR3 is 14 residues. The V end lost 4 bases, the J end lost 1 base, and 13 bases lay between the germline ends. The CDR3, as DNA: TGTGCCTGGATTTCAGACATTAAGAACACTGAAGCTTTCTTT. Its translation: CAWISDIKNTEAFF. The full variable domain, rest sourced from reference TRBV30 and TRBJ1-1, is SQTIHQWPATLVQPVGSPLSLECTVEGTSNPNLYWYRQAAGRGLQLLFYSVGIGQISSEVPQNLSASRPQDRQFILSSKKLLLSDSGFYLCAWISDIKNTEAFFGQGTRLTVV.

The rearrangement uses TRBV29-1 and TRBJ1-2, with unresolved D. The CDR3 has 10 residues. V was shortened by 7 bases and J by 8 bases, with 11 bases between the two germline ends. CDR1 and CDR2 from the germline V gene are SQVTM and ANQGSEA. In DNA, the CDR3 is TGCAGCGCAGACACGGGAGGCTACACCTTC. Protein product: CSADTGGYTF.

V gene TRBV29-1 combines with J gene TRBJ2-2; the D is unclear. Trimming shortened V by 4 bases and J by 3 bases, and 6 bases separated the two germline ends. The CDR3 has 12 amino acids. Germline V CDR1 and CDR2: SQVTM, ANQGSEA. The CDR3 nucleotides are TGCAGCGTTGGGACGGACACCGGGGAGCTGTTTTTT. Translating it yields CSVGTDTGELFF.

This clonotype was picked up many times. The rearrangement uses TRBV7-9 and TRBJ2-3; the D gene is possibly TRBD2 (6 bases). The germline V gene encodes CDR1 SEHNR and CDR2 FQNEAQ (reference sequence). V shed 3 bases and J shed 1 base, with 14 bases lying between them. This CDR3 has 16 amino acids. For the CDR3, the DNA is TGTGCCAGCAGCTTGCTAAGGGCTAGCGGCACAGATACGCAGTATTTT. Translated, it gives CASSLLRASGTDTQYF.

V is TRBV11-2 and J is TRBJ2-7; no definite D call. The CDR3 totals 15 residues. Germline loops: CDR1 SGHAT, CDR2 FQNNGV. Trimming cost V 2 bases and J 0 bases, with 11 bases left between them. Here the CDR3 reads CASSLLRDLSYEQYF. CDR3 DNA sequence: TGTGCCAGCAGCTTATTGCGAGACCTCTCCTACGAGCAGTACTTC. Looking up the rest from reference TRBV11-2 and TRBJ2-7 gives the full variable domain: EAGVAQSPRYKIIEKRQSVAFWCNPISGHATLYWYQQILGQGPKLLIQFQNNGVVDDSQLPKDRFSAERLKGVDSTLKIQPAKLEDSAVYLCASSLLRDLSYEQYFGPGTRLTVT.

DNA of the CDR3: TGTGCCAGCAGTTTCTCCGGGATGCGAGAGACCCAGTACTTC. Amino acid sequence: CASSFSGMRETQYF. The chain is built from TRBV28 and TRBJ2-5, with D possibly matching TRBD2 (5 bases). Germline V gene sequence: CDR1 MDHEN, CDR2 SYDVKM. The CDR3 consists of 14 residues. Trimming stripped 3 bases from V and 4 bases from J, with 12 bases between.

In its sample, this clonotype was seen a few times. The rearrangement uses TRBV4-1 and TRBJ2-5, with TRBD1 matching 11 bases. Germline V CDR1 and CDR2: MGHRA, YSYEKL. V was clipped by 3 bases and J by 5 bases; unmatched bases: 5. This CDR3 is built from 15 residues. CDR3 coding DNA: TGCGCCAGCAGCCAGGACAGGGGGCGCGGGGAGACCCAGTACTTC. This translates into CASSQDRGRGETQYF.